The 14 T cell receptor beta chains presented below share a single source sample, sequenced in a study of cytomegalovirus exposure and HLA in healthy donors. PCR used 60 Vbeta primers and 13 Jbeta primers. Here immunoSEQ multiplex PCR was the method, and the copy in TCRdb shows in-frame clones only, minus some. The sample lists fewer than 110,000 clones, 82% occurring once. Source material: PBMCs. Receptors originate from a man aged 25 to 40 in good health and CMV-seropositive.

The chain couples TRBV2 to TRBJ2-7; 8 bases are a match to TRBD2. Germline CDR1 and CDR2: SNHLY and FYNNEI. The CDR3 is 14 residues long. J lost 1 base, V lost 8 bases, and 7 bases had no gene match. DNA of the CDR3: TGTGCCAGCTCCCCGGAGCGGGGGTCCTACGAGCAGTACTTC. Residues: CASSPERGSYEQYF.

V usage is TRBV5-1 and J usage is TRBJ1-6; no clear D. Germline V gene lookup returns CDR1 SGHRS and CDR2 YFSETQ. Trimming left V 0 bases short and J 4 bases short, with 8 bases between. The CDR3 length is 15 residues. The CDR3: CASSLGQAYNSPLHF. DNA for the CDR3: TGCGCCAGCAGCTTGGGCCAGGCTTATAATTCACCCCTCCACTTT.

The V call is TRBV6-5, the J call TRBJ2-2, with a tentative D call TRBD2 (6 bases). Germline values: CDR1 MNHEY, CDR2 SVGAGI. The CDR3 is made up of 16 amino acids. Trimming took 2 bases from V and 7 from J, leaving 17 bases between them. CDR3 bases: TGTGCCAGCAGTTACGGCGGGGTCGGCCTTAGCGGGGAGCTGTTTTTT. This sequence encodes CASSYGGVGLSGELFF.

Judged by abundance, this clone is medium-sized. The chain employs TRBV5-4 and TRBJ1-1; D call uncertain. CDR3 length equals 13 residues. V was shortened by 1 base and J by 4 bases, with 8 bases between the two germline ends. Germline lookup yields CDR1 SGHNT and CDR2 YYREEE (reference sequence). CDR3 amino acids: CASSLLGSTEAFF. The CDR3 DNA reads TGTGCCAGCAGCTTGTTGGGGAGCACTGAAGCTTTCTTT.

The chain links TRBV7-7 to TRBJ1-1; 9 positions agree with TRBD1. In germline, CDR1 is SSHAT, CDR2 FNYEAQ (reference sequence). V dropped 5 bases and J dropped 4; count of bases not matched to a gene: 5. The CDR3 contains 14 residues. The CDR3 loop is CASSPGTGPTEAFF. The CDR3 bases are TGTGCCAGCAGCCCTGGGACAGGGCCCACTGAAGCTTTCTTT.

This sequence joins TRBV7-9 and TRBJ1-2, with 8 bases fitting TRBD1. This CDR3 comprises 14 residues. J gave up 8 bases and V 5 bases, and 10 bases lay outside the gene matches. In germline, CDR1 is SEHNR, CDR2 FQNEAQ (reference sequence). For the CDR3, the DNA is TGTGCCAGCAGCGTGGATCAGGGGGCTGCGGGCTACACCTTC. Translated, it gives CASSVDQGAAGYTF.

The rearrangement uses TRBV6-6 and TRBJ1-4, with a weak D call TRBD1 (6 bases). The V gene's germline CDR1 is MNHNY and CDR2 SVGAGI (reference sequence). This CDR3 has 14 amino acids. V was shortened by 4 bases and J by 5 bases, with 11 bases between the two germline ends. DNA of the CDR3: TGTGCCAGCAGTTTGGACAGCCAGAATGAAAAACTGTTTTTT. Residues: CASSLDSQNEKLFF.

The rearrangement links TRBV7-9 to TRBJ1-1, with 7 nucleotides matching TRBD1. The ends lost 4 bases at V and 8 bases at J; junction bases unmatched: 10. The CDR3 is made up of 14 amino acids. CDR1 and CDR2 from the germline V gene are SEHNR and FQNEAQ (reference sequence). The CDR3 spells CASSSEGGAREAFF. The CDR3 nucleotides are TGTGCCAGCAGCTCAGAAGGGGGCGCCCGAGAAGCTTTCTTT.

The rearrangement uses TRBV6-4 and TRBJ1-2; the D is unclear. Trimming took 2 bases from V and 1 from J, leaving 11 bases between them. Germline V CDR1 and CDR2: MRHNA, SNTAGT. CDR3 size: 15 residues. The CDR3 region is CASSDRVEGNYGYTF. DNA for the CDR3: TGTGCCAGCAGTGACAGAGTTGAGGGTAACTATGGCTACACCTTC.

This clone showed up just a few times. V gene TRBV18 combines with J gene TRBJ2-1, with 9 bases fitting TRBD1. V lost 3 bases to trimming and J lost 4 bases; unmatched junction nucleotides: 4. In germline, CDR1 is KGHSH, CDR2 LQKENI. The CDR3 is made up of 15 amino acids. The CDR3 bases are TGTGCCAGCTCACCCGGGACAGGGTTATACAATGAGCAGTTCTTC. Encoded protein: CASSPGTGLYNEQFF.

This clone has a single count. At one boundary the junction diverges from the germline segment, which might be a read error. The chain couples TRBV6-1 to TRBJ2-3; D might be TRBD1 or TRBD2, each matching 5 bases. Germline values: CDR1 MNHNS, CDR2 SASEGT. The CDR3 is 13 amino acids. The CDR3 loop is CASRDDSADTQYF. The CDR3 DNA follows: TGTGCTAGCAGGGACGACAGCGCAGATACGCAGTATTTT.

The CDR3 DNA is TGTGCCAGCAGCCAGGAAGGGACAGGGAAGTTTGAAAAACTGTTTTTT. The encoded protein is CASSQEGTGKFEKLFF. The rearrangement uses TRBV4-2 and TRBJ1-4, with 9 bases that match TRBD1. The CDR3 consists of 16 residues. Germline CDR1 is LGHNA and CDR2 is YNFKEQ. The V segment lost 3 bases and the J segment 7 bases; nucleotides outside the gene matches: 9.

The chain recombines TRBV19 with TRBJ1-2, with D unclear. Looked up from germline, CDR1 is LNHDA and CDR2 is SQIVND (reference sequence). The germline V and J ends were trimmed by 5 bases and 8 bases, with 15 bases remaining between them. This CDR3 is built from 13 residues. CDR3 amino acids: CASSLGLAVGYTF. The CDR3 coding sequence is TGTGCCAGTAGTTTAGGGTTGGCGGTCGGCTACACCTTC.

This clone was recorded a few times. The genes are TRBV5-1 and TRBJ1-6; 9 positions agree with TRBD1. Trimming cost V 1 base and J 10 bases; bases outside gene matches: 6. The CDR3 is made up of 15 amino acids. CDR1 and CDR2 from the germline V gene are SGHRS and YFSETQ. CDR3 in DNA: TGCGCCAGCAGCTTGCCTACAGGGGGCGCCTCACCCCTCCACTTT. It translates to CASSLPTGGASPLHF. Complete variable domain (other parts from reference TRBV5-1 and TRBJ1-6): KAGVTQTPRYLIKTRGQQVTLSCSPISGHRSVSWYQQTPGQGLQFLFEYFSETQRNKGNFPGRFSGRQFSNSRSEMNVSTLELGDSALYLCASSLPTGGASPLHFGNGTRLTVT.